The 10 T cell receptor beta chains listed next were all sequenced from one sample in a study of tumor and adjacent non-tumor tissue in lung cancer. The library came from three nested PCR rounds adapted from ARM-PCR protocols. TCRdb redid the calling of the multiplex PCR reads with MiXCR, one entry per CDR3 protein. Of some 100,000 distinct CDR3 sequences listed, under 65% are singletons. RNA was extracted from bulk tissue without any cell sorting. Distant lung tissue was collected more than 3 cm away from the tumor edge. Sequencing was carried out using distant non-tumor lung tissue. These receptors originate from a man in his 60s with non-small cell lung cancer.

This clonotype occurred a few times. The chain carries TRBV6-1 and TRBJ1-1; D call uncertain. The CDR3 consists of 16 residues. Germline values: CDR1 MNHNS, CDR2 SASEGT. V was cut by 1 base and J by 4 bases, with 16 bases left in between. CDR3 protein: CASSEGARYRSTEAFF. DNA for the CDR3: TGTGCCAGCAGTGAAGGAGCCCGCTACAGAAGCACTGAAGCTTTCTTT.

This clonotype showed up just a few times. The chain carries TRBV7-9 and TRBJ2-5; D unclear. This CDR3 contains 13 residues. CDR1 SEHNR and CDR2 FQNEAQ come from the germline V gene (reference sequence). V gave up 5 bases and J gave up 5 bases, with 12 bases separating them. This chain's CDR3 is CASSPHKEETQYF. The DNA for the CDR3 is TGTGCCAGCAGCCCCCACAAGGAGGAGACCCAGTACTTC. The complete variable domain, with remaining parts taken from reference TRBV7-9 and TRBJ2-5, reads DTGVSQNPRHKITKRGQNVTFRCDPISEHNRLYWYRQTLGQGPEFLTYFQNEAQLEKSRLLSDRFSAERPKGSFSTLEIQRTEQGDSAMYLCASSPHKEETQYFGPGTRLLVL.

The table lists this clonotype with a few counts. Compared with germline, one end of the junction differs, possibly owing to a read error. This chain's CDR3 is CASSLGLYEQYF. The CDR3 DNA sequence: TGTGCCAGTAGCTTAGGACTGTACGAGCAATACTTC. The chain recombines TRBV11-2 with TRBJ2-7; D perhaps matches TRBD2 (5 bases). Germline V gives CDR1 SGHAT, CDR2 FQNNGV. The CDR3 is 12 amino acids. The full variable domain, its missing parts supplied by reference TRBV11-2 and TRBJ2-7, is EAGVAQSPRYKIIEKRQSVAFWCNPISGHATLYWYQQILGQGPKLLIQFQNNGVVDDSQLPKDRFSAERLKGVDSTLKIQPAKLEDSAVYLCASSLGLYEQYFGPGTRLTVT.

V and J are TRBV19 and TRBJ2-3; D gene unclear. Trimming pared 4 bases from V and 6 bases from J, leaving 17 bases between. Germline V CDR1 and CDR2: LNHDA, SQIVND (reference sequence). The CDR3 is made up of 15 amino acids. As DNA, the CDR3 is TGTGCCAGTAGTAGCCCCGTTTCACGAAGGGATACGCAGTATTTT. Residues: CASSSPVSRRDTQYF. Variable domain in full (rest from reference TRBV19 and TRBJ2-3): DGGITQSPKYLFRKEGQNVTLSCEQNLNHDAMYWYRQDPGQGLRLIYYSQIVNDFQKGDIAEGYSVSREKKESFPLTVTSAQKNPTAFYLCASSSPVSRRDTQYFGPGTRLTVL.

This clonotype was counted between two and nine times. Given a much more abundant clone one base away, this may be a read error. Here the CDR3 omits its conserved ending phenylalanine or tryptophan, so a read error is the likely source. The chain uses TRBV4-1 and TRBJ1-1; 11 bases are shared with TRBD1. The CDR3 sequence is 15 residues long. V lost 2 bases and J lost 5; bases outside the gene matches: 4. Looked up from germline, CDR1 is MGHRA and CDR2 is YSYEKL. The CDR3 sequence: CASSQRTGGNTEAFL. The CDR3 region has the DNA TGCGCCAGCAGCCAAAGGACAGGGGGCAATACTGAAGCTTTCCTT.

This clonotype was picked up one time. The junction differs from germline at one of its ends, possibly a read error. The V call is TRBV4-3, the J call TRBJ1-4, with TRBD1 as a possible D gene (6 bases). CDR3 size: 16 residues. Per the germline V gene, CDR1 is LGHNA and CDR2 is YSLEER. Here the CDR3 reads CASSHNTGQLNEKLIF. In nucleotides, the CDR3 is TGCGCCAGCAGCCATAATACGGGACAACTTAATGAAAAACTGATTTTT.

Worth noting for this clonotype: At one end the junction does not follow the germline gene, possibly because of a read error. The rearrangement uses TRBV6-1 and TRBJ2-2, with 7 bases matching TRBD1. CDR1 is MNHNS, CDR2 SASEGT, per germline. The CDR3 is 16 amino acids. CDR3 in DNA: TGTGCCAGCAGTGGGCACCGGGACAGATACACCCGGGAGCTGTTTTTT. Its translation is CASSGHRDRYTRELFF.

This clonotype has at least ten counts. The CDR3 DNA is TGTGCCAGCAGCTCCCCGGACAGATACAATGAGCAGTTCTTC. This gives the protein CASSSPDRYNEQFF. This chain links TRBV5-4 with TRBJ2-1, with D possibly matching TRBD1 (6 bases). V lost 3 bases, J lost 4 bases, and 11 bases lay in between. This CDR3 region has 14 residues. Germline values: CDR1 SGHNT, CDR2 YYREEE (reference sequence).

Concerning this clonotype: At one end, the junction sequence differs from germline, possibly due to a read error. The rearrangement uses TRBV6-1 and TRBJ1-5; D might be TRBD1 (5 bases). There are 16 residues in the CDR3. Germline CDR1 and CDR2: MNHNS and SASEGT. The CDR3 DNA sequence: TGTGCCAGCATCAAGAGCGGGGGGTATAGCAATCAGCTCCAGCATTTT. Encoded protein: CASIKSGGYSNQLQHF.

To note about this clonotype: The conserved final phenylalanine or tryptophan is absent from the CDR3, which likely points to a read error. The gene calls are TRBV11-3 and TRBJ2-2; D is undetermined. The V end was cut by 7 bases, the J end by 4 bases, with 13 bases between. The CDR3 loop spans 14 amino acids. CDR1 is SGHNT and CDR2 is YENEEA in the germline V gene. The CDR3 bases are TGTGCCAGCACCCCCGAGGAGTTCACCGGGGAGCTGTTTTCT. Translated, it gives CASTPEEFTGELFS.